The text below deals with one T cell receptor beta chain. The CDR3 sequence is 14 residues long. Germline V gives CDR1 LNHNV, CDR2 YYDKDF (reference sequence). V lost 5 bases to trimming and J lost 4 bases; unmatched junction nucleotides: 7. The data are from a study of blood T cell repertoires in COVID-19. Under the authors' procedure: Reference gene primer amplification gave nucleated cell count estimates. Some clones are missing from TCRdb's copy, which holds only in-frame ones; the method was immunoSEQ multiplex PCR. That table supplies the V and J calls and clone size; D and trimming were determined from the DNA. The table includes some 400,000 clones, around 92% detected once.

Sequencing was carried out using PBMCs or T cells enriched from blood (not recorded which). The TCR was taken from a woman in her 30s who had recovered from COVID-19. V and J are TRBV15 and TRBJ1-2, with 7 positions matching TRBD1. The CDR3 is CATSPRTGSYGYTF. CDR3 nucleotide sequence: TGTGCCACCAGCCCGAGGACAGGCAGCTATGGCTACACCTTC. The entire variable domain, with the rest obtained from reference TRBV15 and TRBJ1-2, is as follows: DAMVIQNPRYQVTQFGKPVTLSCSQTLNHNVMYWYQQKSSQAPKLLFHYYDKDFNNEADTPDNFQSRRPNTSFCFLDIRSPGLGDTAMYLCATSPRTGSYGYTFGSGTRLTVV.